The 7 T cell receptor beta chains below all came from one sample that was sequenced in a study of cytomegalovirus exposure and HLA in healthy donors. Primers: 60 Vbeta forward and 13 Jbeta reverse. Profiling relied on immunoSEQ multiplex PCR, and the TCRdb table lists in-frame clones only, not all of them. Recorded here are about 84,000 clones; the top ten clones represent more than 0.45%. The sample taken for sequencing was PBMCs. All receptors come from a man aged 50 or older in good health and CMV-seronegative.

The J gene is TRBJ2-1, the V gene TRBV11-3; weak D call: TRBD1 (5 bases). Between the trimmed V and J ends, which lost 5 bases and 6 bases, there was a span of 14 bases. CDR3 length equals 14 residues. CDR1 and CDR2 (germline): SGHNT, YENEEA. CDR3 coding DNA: TGTGCCAGCAGCGGACACCTAGGGGCCAATGAGCAGTTCTTC. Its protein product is CASSGHLGANEQFF.

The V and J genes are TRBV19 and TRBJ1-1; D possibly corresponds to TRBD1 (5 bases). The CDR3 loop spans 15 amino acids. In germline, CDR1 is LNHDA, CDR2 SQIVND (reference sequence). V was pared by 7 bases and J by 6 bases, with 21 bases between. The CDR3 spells CASTDKQGLGAEAFF. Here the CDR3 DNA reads TGTGCCAGTACAGATAAGCAGGGTCTAGGAGCTGAAGCTTTCTTT.

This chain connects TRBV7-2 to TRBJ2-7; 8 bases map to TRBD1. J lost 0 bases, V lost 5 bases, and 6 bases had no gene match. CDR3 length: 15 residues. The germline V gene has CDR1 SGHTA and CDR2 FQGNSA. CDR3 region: CASSPPGTGSYEQYF. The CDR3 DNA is TGTGCCAGCAGCCCCCCCGGGACAGGCTCCTACGAGCAGTACTTC.

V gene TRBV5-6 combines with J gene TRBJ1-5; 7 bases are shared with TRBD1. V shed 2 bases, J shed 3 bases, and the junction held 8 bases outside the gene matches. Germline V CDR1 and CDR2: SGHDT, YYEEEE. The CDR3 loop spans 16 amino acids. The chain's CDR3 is CASSLRQGRYNQPQHF. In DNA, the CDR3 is TGTGCCAGCAGCTTACGACAGGGAAGATACAATCAGCCCCAGCATTTT.

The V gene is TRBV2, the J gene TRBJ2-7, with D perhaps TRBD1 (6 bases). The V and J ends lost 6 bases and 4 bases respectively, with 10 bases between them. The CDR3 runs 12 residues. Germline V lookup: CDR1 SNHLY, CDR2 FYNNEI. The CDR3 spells CASRRDTYEQYF. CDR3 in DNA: TGTGCCAGCAGACGGGACACATACGAGCAGTACTTC.

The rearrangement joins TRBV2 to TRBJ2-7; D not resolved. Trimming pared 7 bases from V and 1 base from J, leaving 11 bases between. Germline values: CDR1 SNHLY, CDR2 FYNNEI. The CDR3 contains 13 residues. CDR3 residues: CASTLPTSYEQYF. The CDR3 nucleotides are TGTGCCAGCACCTTGCCTACTTCCTACGAGCAGTACTTC. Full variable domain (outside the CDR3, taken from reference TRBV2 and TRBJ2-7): EPEVTQTPSHQVTQMGQEVILRCVPISNHLYFYWYRQILGQKVEFLVSFYNNEISEKSEIFDDQFSVERPDGSNFTLKIRSTKLEDSAMYFCASTLPTSYEQYFGPGTRLTVT.

The CDR3: CASSYSIFGVAYEQYF. CDR3 DNA: TGTGCCAGCAGTTACTCGATTTTCGGGGTTGCCTACGAGCAGTACTTC. This chain uses TRBV6-5 with TRBJ2-7; weak D call: TRBD2 (5 bases). From germline, CDR1 is MNHEY and CDR2 SVGAGI. Trimming cost V 0 bases and J 2 bases, with 14 bases left between them. This CDR3 spans 16 amino acids.